A single sample is the source of the 7 T cell receptor beta chains below, sequenced in a study of T-cell reconstitution after alpha-beta-depleted transplantation in children. Preparation of the TCRbeta library was carried out with unique molecular identifiers. TCRdb called the PCR reads again in MiXCR, with one record for every CDR3 protein. This table holds almost 500,000 distinct CDR3 sequences, 9.5% to 15% found once. This sample comprised PBMCs from the stem cell graft donor, obtained from the stem cell graft. The source is a human donor who donated a stem cell graft to a child with combined immunodeficiency.

This clonotype has ten or more counts. This chain uses TRBV12-3 or TRBV12-4 with TRBJ1-5; tentative D call: TRBD1 (6 bases). The germline V and J ends were trimmed by 7 bases and 2 bases, with 15 bases remaining between them. There are 15 residues in the CDR3. CDR3 sequence (DNA): TGTGCCAGCACCCCCAAAGGGGGAGGCAATCAGCCCCAGCATTTT. Translation: CASTPKGGGNQPQHF.

In this sample, this clonotype turned up many times. The chain employs TRBV5-1 and TRBJ1-1, with TRBD1 matching 7 bases. Per germline, CDR1 SGHRS and CDR2 YFSETQ. Trimming took 2 bases from V and 1 from J; bases not matched to a gene: 5. The length of the CDR3 is 15 residues. CDR3 in amino acids: CASSLSGQRNTEAFF. Here the CDR3 DNA reads TGCGCCAGCAGCTTATCGGGACAGCGGAACACTGAAGCTTTCTTT. Combining the CDR3 with reference TRBV5-1 and TRBJ1-1 gives the whole variable domain KAGVTQTPRYLIKTRGQQVTLSCSPISGHRSVSWYQQTPGQGLQFLFEYFSETQRNKGNFPGRFSGRQFSNSRSEMNVSTLELGDSALYLCASSLSGQRNTEAFFGQGTRLTVV.

The J gene is TRBJ2-1, the V gene TRBV7-2; TRBD1 matches 7 bases. The germline gives CDR1 SGHTA, CDR2 FQGNSA. This CDR3 comprises 16 residues. V shed 4 bases, J shed 1 base, and the junction held 7 bases outside the gene matches. CDR3 loop: CASSSNRGRSYNEQFF. The DNA of the CDR3 is TGTGCCAGCAGCTCGAACAGGGGCAGGTCCTACAATGAGCAGTTCTTC.

This clonotype was counted only a few times. The chain recombines TRBV6-2 or TRBV6-3 with TRBJ2-2; a weak D match, TRBD1 (6 bases). V lost 4 bases and J lost 5, with 14 bases in between. The CDR3 totals 15 residues. Germline V gene sequence: CDR1 MNHEY, CDR2 SVGEGT. In DNA form, the CDR3 reads TGTGCCAGCAGTTCAGGGGTTTTGTGGACCGGGGAGCTGTTTTTT. Translated, it gives CASSSGVLWTGELFF.

This clonotype appeared a few times. The rearrangement uses TRBV5-5 and TRBJ2-1, with 10 bases lining up with TRBD2. The CDR3 has 16 residues. CDR1 is SGHKS, CDR2 YYEKEE, per germline (reference sequence). J gave up 5 bases and V 4 bases, and 9 bases lay outside the gene matches. DNA for the CDR3: TGTGCCAGCAGCCTCTTGGGTGGGACTAGCGACAATGAGCAGTTCTTC. Protein: CASSLLGGTSDNEQFF.

This clonotype has only a few counts. The chain has TRBV12-3 or TRBV12-4 and TRBJ2-6, with no clear D. The CDR3 covers 15 residues. The V end lost 5 bases, the J end lost 2 bases, and 10 bases lay between the germline ends. CDR3 bases: TGTGCCAGCAGTCTTGAGTTGACTGGGGCCAACGTCCTGACTTTC. This codes for CASSLELTGANVLTF.

This clonotype was detected a few times. This chain connects TRBV19 to TRBJ2-6; the D gene is possibly TRBD1 (6 bases). The CDR3 has 14 residues. With 6 bases removed from V and 13 bases from J, the gap between germline ends came to 19 bases. Per germline, CDR1 LNHDA and CDR2 SQIVND (reference sequence). Here the CDR3 DNA reads TGTGCCAGTAGCCCATACCCACAGGGTGGTGTCCTGACTTTC. Protein sequence: CASSPYPQGGVLTF.